This T cell receptor beta chain comes out of a study of T cells in Graves' hyperthyroidism and ophthalmopathy. On the basis of clinical symptoms, serum thyroxine and TRAb, thyroid ultrasound and orbital computed tomography, diagnoses were made. Amplified regions were TCR beta CDR3 sequences from RNA transcripts. The primer set for the first-round RT-PCR of the TCR CDR3 was HTBI. TCRdb reanalysed the multiplex PCR reads using MiXCR and keeps one entry per CDR3 protein. The table lists more than 350,000 distinct CDR3 sequences, about 15% of them singletons. The clonotype was recovered from a woman in her thirties with Graves' hyperthyroidism. The specimen sequenced was blood.

The CDR3 here is CATSRDRGSSGNTIYF. The CDR3 DNA is TGTGCCACCAGCAGAGATCGGGGTAGCTCTGGAAACACCATATATTTT. The chain uses TRBV15 and TRBJ1-3; D remains ambiguous. The CDR3 is 16 amino acids. The germline V gene has CDR1 LNHNV and CDR2 YYDKDF (reference sequence). Trimming pared 0 bases from V and 0 bases from J, leaving 9 bases between.